This T cell receptor (beta chain) was captured by sequencing in a study of cytomegalovirus exposure and HLA in healthy donors. PCR used 60 Vbeta primers and 13 Jbeta primers. Sequencing was performed with immunoSEQ multiplex PCR; in TCRdb, only in-frame clones are kept and a portion is missing. Of approximately 190,000 clones listed, around three quarters are singletons. The TCR sequence derives from a woman under 40 in good health and CMV-seropositive. Sequencing was performed on PBMCs.

The CDR3 protein is CASSPGSSYNEQFF. As DNA, the CDR3 is TGTGCCAGCAGCCCAGGGTCATCCTACAATGAGCAGTTCTTC. This rearrangement joins TRBV5-6 to TRBJ2-1; possibly TRBD1 for D (5 bases). The V gene's germline CDR1 is SGHDT and CDR2 YYEEEE. Trimming shortened V by 4 bases and J by 1 base, and 9 bases separated the two germline ends. This CDR3 has 14 residues.